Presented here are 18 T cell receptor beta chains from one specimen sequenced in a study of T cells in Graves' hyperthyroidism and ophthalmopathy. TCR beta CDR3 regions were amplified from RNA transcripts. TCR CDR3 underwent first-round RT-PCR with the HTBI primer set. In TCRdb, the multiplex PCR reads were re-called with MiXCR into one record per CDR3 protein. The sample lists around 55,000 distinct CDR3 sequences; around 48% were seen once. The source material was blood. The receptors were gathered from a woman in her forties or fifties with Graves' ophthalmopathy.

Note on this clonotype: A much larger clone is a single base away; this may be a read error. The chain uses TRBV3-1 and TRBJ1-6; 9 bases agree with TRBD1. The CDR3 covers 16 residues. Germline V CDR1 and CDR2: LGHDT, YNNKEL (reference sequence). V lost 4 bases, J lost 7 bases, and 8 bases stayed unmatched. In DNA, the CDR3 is TGTGCCAGCAGCCGTCGGATGGACAGGGGCAATTCACCCCTCCACTTT. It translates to CASSRRMDRGNSPLHF.

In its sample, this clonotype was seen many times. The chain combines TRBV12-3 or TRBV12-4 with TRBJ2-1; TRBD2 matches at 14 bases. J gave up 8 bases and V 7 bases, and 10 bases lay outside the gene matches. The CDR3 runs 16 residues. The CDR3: CASNPLRLAGGYEQFF. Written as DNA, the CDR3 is TGTGCCAGCAATCCTCTCCGACTAGCGGGAGGGTATGAGCAGTTCTTC.

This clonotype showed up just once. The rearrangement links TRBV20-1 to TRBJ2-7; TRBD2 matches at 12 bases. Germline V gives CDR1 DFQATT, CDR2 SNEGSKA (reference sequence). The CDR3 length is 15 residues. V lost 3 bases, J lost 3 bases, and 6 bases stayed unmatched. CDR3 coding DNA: TGCAGTGCTAGCCCTCCTAGCGGGAGGGGCTACGAGCAGTACTTC. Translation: CSASPPSGRGYEQYF.

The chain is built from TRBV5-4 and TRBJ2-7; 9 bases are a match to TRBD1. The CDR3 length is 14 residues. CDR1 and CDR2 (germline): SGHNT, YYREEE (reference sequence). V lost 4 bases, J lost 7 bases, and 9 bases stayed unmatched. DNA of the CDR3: TGTGCCAGCAGCCAGGACAGGGGAGGCGGTGAGCAGTACTTC. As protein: CASSQDRGGGEQYF.

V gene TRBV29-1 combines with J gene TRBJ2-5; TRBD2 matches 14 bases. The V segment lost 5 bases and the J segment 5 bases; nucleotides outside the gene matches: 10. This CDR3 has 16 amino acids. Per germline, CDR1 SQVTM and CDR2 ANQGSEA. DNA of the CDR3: TGCAGCGTTTGGCAGGGACTAGCGGGAGTGAGGGAGACCCAGTACTTC. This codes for CSVWQGLAGVRETQYF. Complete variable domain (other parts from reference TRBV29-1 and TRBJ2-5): SAVISQKPSRDICQRGTSLTIQCQVDSQVTMMFWYRQQPGQSLTLIATANQGSEATYESGFVIDKFPISRPNLTFSTLTVSNMSPEDSSIYLCSVWQGLAGVRETQYFGPGTRLLVL.

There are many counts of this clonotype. The CDR3 sequence: CASSQDGRNSPLHF. In nucleotides, the CDR3 is TGCGCCAGCAGCCAAGACGGGCGTAATTCACCCCTCCACTTT. V gene TRBV4-3 combines with J gene TRBJ1-6; no reliable D call. V was pared by 0 bases and J by 6 bases, with 6 bases between. The germline V gene encodes CDR1 LGHNA and CDR2 YSLEER. CDR3 length: 14 amino acids.

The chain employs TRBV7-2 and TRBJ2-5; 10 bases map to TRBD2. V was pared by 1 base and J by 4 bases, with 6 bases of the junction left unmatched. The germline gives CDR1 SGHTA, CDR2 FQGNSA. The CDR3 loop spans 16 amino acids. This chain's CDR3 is CASSLDPSGSGETQYF. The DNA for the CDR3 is TGTGCCAGCAGCTTAGACCCTAGCGGGAGTGGAGAGACCCAGTACTTC.

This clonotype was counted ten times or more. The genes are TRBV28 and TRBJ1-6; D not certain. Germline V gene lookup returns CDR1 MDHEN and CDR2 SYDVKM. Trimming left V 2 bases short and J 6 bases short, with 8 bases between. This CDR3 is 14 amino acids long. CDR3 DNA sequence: TGTGCCAGCAGTTTAGCAGGTTCTAATTCACCCCTCCACTTT. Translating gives CASSLAGSNSPLHF.

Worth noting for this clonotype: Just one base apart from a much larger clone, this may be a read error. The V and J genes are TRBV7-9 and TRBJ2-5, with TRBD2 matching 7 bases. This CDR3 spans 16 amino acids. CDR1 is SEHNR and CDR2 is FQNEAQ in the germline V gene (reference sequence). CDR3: CASSQDPAGSQETLYF. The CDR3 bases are TGTGCCAGCAGCCAAGACCCAGCGGGGAGTCAAGAGACCCTGTACTTC.

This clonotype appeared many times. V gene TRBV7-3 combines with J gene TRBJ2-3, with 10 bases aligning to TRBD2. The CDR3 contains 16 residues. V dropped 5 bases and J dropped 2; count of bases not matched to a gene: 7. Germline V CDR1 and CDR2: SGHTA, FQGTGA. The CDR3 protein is CASSSNSGGTTDTQYF. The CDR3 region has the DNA TGTGCCAGCAGCAGCAATAGCGGGGGGACCACAGATACGCAGTATTTT.

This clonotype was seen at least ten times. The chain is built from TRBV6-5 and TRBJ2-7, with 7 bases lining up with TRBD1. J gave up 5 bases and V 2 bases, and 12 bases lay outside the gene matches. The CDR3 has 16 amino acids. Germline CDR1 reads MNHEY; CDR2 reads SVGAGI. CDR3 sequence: CASSYNHRGRFDEQYF. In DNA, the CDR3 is TGTGCCAGCAGTTACAATCACAGGGGACGGTTCGACGAGCAGTACTTC.

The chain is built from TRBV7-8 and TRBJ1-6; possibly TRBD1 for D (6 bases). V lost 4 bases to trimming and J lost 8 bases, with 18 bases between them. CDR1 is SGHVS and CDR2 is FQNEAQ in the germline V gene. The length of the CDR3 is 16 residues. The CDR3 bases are TGTGCCAGCAGCTCCTGGGGGGGGCGAAGGGATTCACCCCTCCACTTT. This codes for CASSSWGGRRDSPLHF.

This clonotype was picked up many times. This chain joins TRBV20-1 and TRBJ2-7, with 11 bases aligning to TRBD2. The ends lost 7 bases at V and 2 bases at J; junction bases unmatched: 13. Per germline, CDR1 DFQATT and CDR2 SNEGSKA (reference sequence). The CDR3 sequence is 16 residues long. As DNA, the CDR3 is TGCAGTGGGGACGGGGAGGGACTAGCGGAAACCTACGAGCAGTACTTC. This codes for CSGDGEGLAETYEQYF.

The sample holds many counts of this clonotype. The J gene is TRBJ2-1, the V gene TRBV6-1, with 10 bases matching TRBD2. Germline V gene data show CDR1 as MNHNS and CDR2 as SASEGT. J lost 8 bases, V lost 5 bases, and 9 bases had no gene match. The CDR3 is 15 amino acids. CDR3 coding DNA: TGTGCCAGCAGTCAGGGACTAGCGTTTAGCTATGAGCAGTTCTTC. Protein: CASSQGLAFSYEQFF.

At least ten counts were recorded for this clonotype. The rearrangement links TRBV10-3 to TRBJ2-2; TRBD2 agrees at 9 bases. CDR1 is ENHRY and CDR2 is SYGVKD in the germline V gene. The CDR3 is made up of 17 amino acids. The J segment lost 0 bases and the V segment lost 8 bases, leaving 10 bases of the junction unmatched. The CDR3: CAIGTLAGQSNTGELFF. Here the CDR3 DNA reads TGTGCCATCGGGACACTAGCGGGCCAATCGAACACCGGGGAGCTGTTTTTT.

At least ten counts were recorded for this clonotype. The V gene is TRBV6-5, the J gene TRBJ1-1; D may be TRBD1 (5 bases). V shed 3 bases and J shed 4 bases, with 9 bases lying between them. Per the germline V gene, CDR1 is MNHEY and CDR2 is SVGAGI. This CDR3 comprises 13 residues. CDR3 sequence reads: CASSYFGGTEAFF. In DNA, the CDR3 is TGTGCCAGCAGTTATTTTGGGGGCACTGAAGCTTTCTTT.

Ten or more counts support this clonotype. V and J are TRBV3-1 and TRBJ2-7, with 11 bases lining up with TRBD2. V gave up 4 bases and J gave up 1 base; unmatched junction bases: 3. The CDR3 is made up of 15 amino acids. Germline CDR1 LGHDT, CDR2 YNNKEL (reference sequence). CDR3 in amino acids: CASSLASGRSYEQYF. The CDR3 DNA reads TGTGCCAGCAGCCTCGCTAGCGGGAGGTCCTACGAGCAGTACTTC.

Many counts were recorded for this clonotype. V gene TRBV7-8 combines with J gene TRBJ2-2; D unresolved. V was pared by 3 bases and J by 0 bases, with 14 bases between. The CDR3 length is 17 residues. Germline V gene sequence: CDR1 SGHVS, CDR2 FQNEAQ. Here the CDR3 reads CASSFPRSSTNTGELFF. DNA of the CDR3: TGTGCCAGCAGCTTCCCCCGAAGTAGCACGAACACCGGGGAGCTGTTTTTT.